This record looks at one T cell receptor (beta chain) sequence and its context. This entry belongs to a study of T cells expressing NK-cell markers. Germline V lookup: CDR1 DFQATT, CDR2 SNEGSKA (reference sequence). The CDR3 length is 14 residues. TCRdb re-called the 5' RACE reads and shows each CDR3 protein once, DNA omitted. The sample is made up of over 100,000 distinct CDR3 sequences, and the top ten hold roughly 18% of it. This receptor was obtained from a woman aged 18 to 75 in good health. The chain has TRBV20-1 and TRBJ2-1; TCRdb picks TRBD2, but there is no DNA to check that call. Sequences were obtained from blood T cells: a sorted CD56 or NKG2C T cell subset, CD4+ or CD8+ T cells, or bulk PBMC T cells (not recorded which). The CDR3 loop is CSAQAGLRYNEQFF.